Each of the 31 T cell receptor beta chains below was sequenced from the same sample in a study of shared clonotypes between healthy human individuals. The method was immunoSEQ multiplex PCR; TCRdb's version includes in-frame clones alone and lacks a portion of them. The sample contains about 1.1 million clones, approximately 78% of which appear only once. Sequencing used memory CD4+ T cells from PBMCs. Regarding subset: CD45RA-negative fraction. The receptors were sampled from a man aged 18 to 29 in good health. Some clones in this sample may be carry-over from other donors' samples.

The chain is built from TRBV9 and TRBJ2-3; a weak D match, TRBD1 (6 bases). The CDR3 spans 13 residues. The germline V gene encodes CDR1 SGDLS and CDR2 YYNGEE. Trimming cost V 3 bases and J 4 bases, with 9 bases left between them. CDR3: CASSAHRADTQYF. CDR3 DNA: TGTGCCAGCAGCGCACACAGGGCAGATACGCAGTATTTT.

The chain combines TRBV11-2 with TRBJ2-2; maybe TRBD2 (5 bases). CDR3 length equals 17 residues. The germline V gene has CDR1 SGHAT and CDR2 FQNNGV. V was trimmed by 5 bases and J by 0 bases, leaving 16 bases between them. The CDR3 coding sequence is TGTGCCAGCAGCCCCTCACCCGGACTGCCGAACACCGGGGAGCTGTTTTTT. Its protein product is CASSPSPGLPNTGELFF. The full variable domain, with the rest looked up from reference TRBV11-2 and TRBJ2-2, is EAGVAQSPRYKIIEKRQSVAFWCNPISGHATLYWYQQILGQGPKLLIQFQNNGVVDDSQLPKDRFSAERLKGVDSTLKIQPAKLEDSAVYLCASSPSPGLPNTGELFFGEGSRLTVL.

The rearrangement joins TRBV27 to TRBJ1-5; 8 nucleotides align to TRBD1. Germline V gene data show CDR1 as MNHEY and CDR2 as SMNVEV (reference sequence). CDR3 length equals 16 residues. V lost 4 bases, J lost 4 bases, and 9 bases stayed unmatched. The CDR3 here is CASSSAYRGENQPQHF. The DNA of the CDR3 is TGTGCCAGCAGTTCCGCCTACAGGGGGGAAAATCAGCCCCAGCATTTT.

This clone was seen once. The J gene is TRBJ2-1, the V gene TRBV2, with TRBD2 matching 14 bases. V gave up 6 bases and J gave up 3 bases; unmatched junction bases: 4. The CDR3 extends over 16 amino acids. The germline gives CDR1 SNHLY, CDR2 FYNNEI. This chain's CDR3 is CASSLGLAGGYNEQFF. The CDR3 region has the DNA TGTGCCAGCAGCCTTGGACTAGCGGGAGGCTACAATGAGCAGTTCTTC.

V usage is TRBV6-1 and J usage is TRBJ2-7; D tentatively fits TRBD1 or TRBD2 (7 bases each). Germline CDR1 MNHNS, CDR2 SASEGT. The CDR3 covers 13 residues. V was shortened by 10 bases and J by 7 bases, with 20 bases between the two germline ends. In DNA, the CDR3 is TGTGCCACCCTTTTCGGCAGGGGGGGGGAGCAGTACTTC. Translating gives CATLFGRGGEQYF.

The chain has TRBV19 and TRBJ2-1; D could derive from TRBD1 or TRBD2 (5 bases each). The V and J ends lost 3 bases and 2 bases respectively, with 14 bases between them. CDR3 length equals 16 residues. The V gene's germline CDR1 is LNHDA and CDR2 SQIVND (reference sequence). In DNA, the CDR3 is TGTGCCAGTAGTATCGTTAGGGGACGGACCTACAATGAGCAGTTCTTC. This gives the protein CASSIVRGRTYNEQFF.

The chain has TRBV7-9 and TRBJ2-1; no definite D call. The V and J ends lost 5 bases and 8 bases respectively, with 19 bases between them. The CDR3 totals 15 residues. Germline V gene sequence: CDR1 SEHNR, CDR2 FQNEAQ (reference sequence). The CDR3 reads CASSNRALNLHEQFF. The CDR3 nucleotides read TGTGCCAGCAGCAACCGGGCCCTCAATCTCCATGAGCAGTTCTTC. Full variable domain (outside the CDR3, taken from reference TRBV7-9 and TRBJ2-1): DTGVSQNPRHKITKRGQNVTFRCDPISEHNRLYWYRQTLGQGPEFLTYFQNEAQLEKSRLLSDRFSAERPKGSFSTLEIQRTEQGDSAMYLCASSNRALNLHEQFFGPGTRLTVL.

V usage is TRBV29-1 and J usage is TRBJ2-7, with 7 positions matching TRBD1. This CDR3 contains 15 residues. Per germline, CDR1 SQVTM and CDR2 ANQGSEA. Unmatched junction bases numbered 14, after V lost 6 bases and J lost 3 bases. The chain's CDR3 is CSVKRLSGTDYEQYF. The CDR3 region has the DNA TGCAGCGTCAAGAGACTCTCCGGGACAGACTACGAGCAGTACTTC.

The chain carries TRBV7-2 and TRBJ2-1; 8 bases align to TRBD1. Unmatched junction bases numbered 6, after V lost 5 bases and J lost 9 bases. The CDR3 extends over 13 amino acids. Germline-derived CDR1 and CDR2 are SGHTA and FQGNSA. The DNA for the CDR3 is TGTGCCAGCAGCCCCCGGACAGGGCTTGAGCAGTTCTTC. The encoded protein is CASSPRTGLEQFF.

V gene TRBV5-1 combines with J gene TRBJ2-1; 7 nucleotides align to TRBD2. Germline trimming cut 1 base from V and 9 bases from J; bases unmatched to any gene: 7. The CDR3 has 14 amino acids. Germline lookup yields CDR1 SGHRS and CDR2 YFSETQ. This chain's CDR3 is CASSLYGRAGEQFF. The DNA of the CDR3 is TGCGCCAGCAGCTTGTATGGGAGGGCCGGTGAGCAGTTCTTC. Drawing the rest from reference TRBV5-1 and TRBJ2-1, the complete variable domain is KAGVTQTPRYLIKTRGQQVTLSCSPISGHRSVSWYQQTPGQGLQFLFEYFSETQRNKGNFPGRFSGRQFSNSRSEMNVSTLELGDSALYLCASSLYGRAGEQFFGPGTRLTVL.

V and J are TRBV7-9 and TRBJ2-5; 8 nucleotides align to TRBD1. Germline lookup yields CDR1 SEHNR and CDR2 FQNEAQ (reference sequence). The CDR3 is 13 amino acids. V shed 11 bases and J 7 bases; nucleotides not matched to a gene: 12. The CDR3 is CAGSDRDFGTQYF. For the CDR3, the DNA is TGTGCCGGCTCGGACAGGGATTTCGGGACCCAGTACTTC.

There are a few counts of this clone. The rearrangement joins TRBV2 to TRBJ1-3; possible D gene TRBD1, 6 bases. Germline values: CDR1 SNHLY, CDR2 FYNNEI. Trimming took 5 bases from V and 4 from J, leaving 18 bases between them. This CDR3 has 16 residues. The CDR3 region is CASSQTWTANGNTIYF. The CDR3 nucleotides are TGTGCCAGCAGTCAAACTTGGACAGCGAACGGAAACACCATATATTTT.

This chain uses TRBV28 with TRBJ2-5, with TRBD2 identical over 16 bases. The CDR3 has 17 residues. Germline V gives CDR1 MDHEN, CDR2 SYDVKM. Trimming cost V 6 bases and J 4 bases; bases outside gene matches: 8. The CDR3 nucleotides are TGTGCCAGCAGCCAGGGGACTAGCGGGAGGGAAGGAGAGACCCAGTACTTC. Protein sequence: CASSQGTSGREGETQYF.

This clone was counted at least ten times. The chain carries TRBV10-2 and TRBJ2-7; D is undetermined. The CDR3 extends over 14 amino acids. Germline lookup yields CDR1 WSHSY and CDR2 SAAADI. The germline V and J ends were trimmed by 5 bases and 4 bases, with 15 bases remaining between them. CDR3 sequence (DNA): TGCGCCAGCAGTTACGACCTAAAGTCGTACGAGCAGTACTTC. Protein product: CASSYDLKSYEQYF.

This sequence joins TRBV15 and TRBJ2-3; TRBD1 matches 10 bases. CDR1 and CDR2 (germline): LNHNV, YYDKDF (reference sequence). CDR3 length equals 19 residues. With 0 bases clipped from V and 5 bases from J, the junction kept 14 bases outside the gene matches. CDR3 DNA: TGTGCCACCAGCAGAGATAGGACAGGGGGACTAGAAGACAGAGATACGCAGTATTTT. Protein: CATSRDRTGGLEDRDTQYF.

This chain joins TRBV10-1 and TRBJ2-1; D might be TRBD1 (5 bases). This CDR3 spans 17 amino acids. Deletions cut 0 bases from V and 5 bases from J, with 17 bases between. Germline V gene data show CDR1 as WNHNN and CDR2 as SYGVQD (reference sequence). CDR3 residues: CASSESGCIQEHNEQFF. DNA of the CDR3: TGCGCCAGCAGTGAGTCGGGATGTATACAGGAACACAATGAGCAGTTCTTC.

The chain uses TRBV7-9 and TRBJ2-5; a possible D gene is TRBD1 (8 bases). The germline V and J ends were trimmed by 1 base and 13 bases, with 13 bases remaining between them. Germline lookup yields CDR1 SEHNR and CDR2 FQNEAQ (reference sequence). This CDR3 is 12 amino acids long. CDR3 in amino acids: CASSLEQGGRYF. Here the CDR3 DNA reads TGTGCCAGCAGCTTAGAACAGGGGGGGCGGTACTTC. The full variable domain, with the rest looked up from reference TRBV7-9 and TRBJ2-5, is DTGVSQNPRHKITKRGQNVTFRCDPISEHNRLYWYRQTLGQGPEFLTYFQNEAQLEKSRLLSDRFSAERPKGSFSTLEIQRTEQGDSAMYLCASSLEQGGRYFGPGTRLLVL.

The gene calls are TRBV7-3 and TRBJ2-2; 7 bases match TRBD1. Trimming cost V 5 bases and J 4 bases; bases outside gene matches: 4. The CDR3 contains 14 residues. CDR1 is SGHTA and CDR2 is FQGTGA in the germline V gene. CDR3 in DNA: TGTGCCAGCAGCCCAAGACAGGGCACCGGGGAGCTGTTTTTT. Amino acids: CASSPRQGTGELFF.

The rearrangement links TRBV2 to TRBJ1-4, with D unclear. Looked up from germline, CDR1 is SNHLY and CDR2 is FYNNEI. This CDR3 has 12 residues. V gave up 4 bases and J gave up 6 bases, with 6 bases separating them. The CDR3 bases are TGTGCCAGCAGTGCTATCCATGAAAAACTGTTTTTT. As protein: CASSAIHEKLFF. The complete variable domain, with remaining parts taken from reference TRBV2 and TRBJ1-4, reads EPEVTQTPSHQVTQMGQEVILRCVPISNHLYFYWYRQILGQKVEFLVSFYNNEISEKSEIFDDQFSVERPDGSNFTLKIRSTKLEDSAMYFCASSAIHEKLFFGSGTQLSVL.

V usage is TRBV2 and J usage is TRBJ2-2; 7 bases line up with TRBD1. This CDR3 has 15 residues. V shed 6 bases, J shed 0 bases, and the junction held 4 bases outside the gene matches. Looked up from germline, CDR1 is SNHLY and CDR2 is FYNNEI. The CDR3: CASREDRSNTGELFF. The CDR3 nucleotides are TGTGCCAGCAGGGAGGACAGGTCGAACACCGGGGAGCTGTTTTTT.

The genes are TRBV7-8 and TRBJ1-1; D might be TRBD1 (6 bases). The CDR3 spans 15 residues. Per the germline V gene, CDR1 is SGHVS and CDR2 is FQNEAQ. V was pared by 7 bases and J by 5 bases, with 20 bases between. CDR3 coding DNA: TGTGCCAGCACCGATCGTGGGGGGGCCGGGACTGAAGCTTTCTTT. As protein: CASTDRGGAGTEAFF.

This chain joins TRBV28 and TRBJ1-3, with D maybe TRBD1 (5 bases). The germline V gene encodes CDR1 MDHEN and CDR2 SYDVKM. This CDR3 is 15 amino acids long. Trimming took 3 bases from V and 2 from J, leaving 11 bases between them. CDR3 in amino acids: CASSFWQGAGNTIYF. The CDR3 nucleotides read TGTGCCAGCAGTTTCTGGCAGGGAGCTGGAAACACCATATATTTT.

This clone has just one count. V and J are TRBV28 and TRBJ2-3; D is ambiguous. The CDR3 length is 13 residues. CDR1 is MDHEN and CDR2 is SYDVKM in the germline V gene. The germline V and J ends were trimmed by 8 bases and 0 bases, with 9 bases remaining between them. The CDR3 DNA reads as TGTGCCAGCGTAAAGGAGAGCACAGATACGCAGTATTTT. Amino acid sequence: CASVKESTDTQYF.

V gene TRBV5-1 combines with J gene TRBJ1-2, with a weak D call TRBD1 (5 bases). The CDR3 loop spans 12 amino acids. CDR1 is SGHRS, CDR2 YFSETQ, per germline. Between the trimmed V and J ends, which lost 0 bases and 8 bases, there was a span of 8 bases. The CDR3 reads CASSLEQAGYTF. CDR3 bases: TGCGCCAGCAGCTTGGAACAGGCCGGCTACACCTTC.

The chain carries TRBV12-5 and TRBJ2-1; 8 positions agree with TRBD2. Germline V gene data show CDR1 as LGHNT and CDR2 as FRNRAP. Germline trimming cut 4 bases from V and 9 bases from J; bases unmatched to any gene: 5. The CDR3 sequence is 13 residues long. CDR3 nucleotide sequence: TGTGCTAGTGGTTCAGGACTAGCACGTGAGCAGTTCTTC. It specifies CASGSGLAREQFF.

Only a few counts were recorded for this clone. This rearrangement joins TRBV5-1 to TRBJ2-5; the D gene is possibly TRBD1 (6 bases). The DNA matches TRBJ2-7 better at its end, which makes the J call doubtful. The V gene's germline CDR1 is SGHRS and CDR2 YFSETQ. The CDR3 is 15 residues long. The CDR3 DNA sequence: TGCGCCAGCAGCCCCGGGACACCCTGGAGCTACGAGCAGTACTTC. Translated, it gives CASSPGTPWSYEQYF.

The chain combines TRBV5-4 with TRBJ2-3; 7 bases are shared with TRBD1. This CDR3 region has 15 residues. With 2 bases clipped from V and 8 bases from J, the junction kept 11 bases outside the gene matches. CDR1 is SGHNT, CDR2 YYREEE, per germline (reference sequence). DNA of the CDR3: TGTGCCAGCAGCTTCCTTAAAACAGGGGCAACTACGCAGTATTTT. This gives the protein CASSFLKTGATTQYF. Variable domain in full (rest from reference TRBV5-4 and TRBJ2-3): ETGVTQSPTHLIKTRGQQVTLRCSSQSGHNTVSWYQQALGQGPQFIFQYYREEENGRGNFPPRFSGLQFPNYSSELNVNALELDDSALYLCASSFLKTGATTQYFGPGTRLTVL.

A few counts support this clone. The same CDR3 also results from other DNA sequences found in this sample. The chain has TRBV28 and TRBJ2-7; D may correspond to TRBD1 or TRBD2 (5 bases each). V was clipped by 5 bases and J by 4 bases, with 12 bases between them. Germline-derived CDR1 and CDR2 are MDHEN and SYDVKM. The CDR3 length is 13 residues. CDR3 residues: CASSPGQSYEQYF. The CDR3 nucleotides are TGTGCCAGCAGTCCGGGGCAGAGTTACGAGCAGTACTTC.

The genes are TRBV6-6 and TRBJ1-4; no definite D call. Trimming removed 0 bases from V and 2 bases from J, with 7 bases in between. The CDR3 is 15 amino acids. Germline values: CDR1 MNHNY, CDR2 SVGAGI (reference sequence). The DNA for the CDR3 is TGTGCCAGCAGTTACTCGACGGGGACTAATGAAAAACTGTTTTTT. It is translated as CASSYSTGTNEKLFF.

The rearrangement joins TRBV27 to TRBJ2-7; TRBD2 matches 11 bases. Germline V CDR1 and CDR2: MNHEY, SMNVEV (reference sequence). CDR3 length: 14 amino acids. The junction had 7 bases not matched to a gene; V was cut back by 6 bases and J by 6 bases. CDR3 residues: CASSLAGGPFEQYF. CDR3 DNA: TGTGCCAGCAGCTTAGCGGGAGGGCCTTTCGAGCAGTACTTC.

The CDR3 protein is CASSNRDRRWVDTQYF. CDR3 coding DNA: TGTGCCAGCAGCAACCGGGACAGGAGGTGGGTAGATACGCAGTATTTT. The chain combines TRBV21-1 with TRBJ2-3; the listed D gene, TRBD1, was not tested against the DNA. TRBV21-1 is listed as a pseudogene. The CDR3 runs to 16 residues.